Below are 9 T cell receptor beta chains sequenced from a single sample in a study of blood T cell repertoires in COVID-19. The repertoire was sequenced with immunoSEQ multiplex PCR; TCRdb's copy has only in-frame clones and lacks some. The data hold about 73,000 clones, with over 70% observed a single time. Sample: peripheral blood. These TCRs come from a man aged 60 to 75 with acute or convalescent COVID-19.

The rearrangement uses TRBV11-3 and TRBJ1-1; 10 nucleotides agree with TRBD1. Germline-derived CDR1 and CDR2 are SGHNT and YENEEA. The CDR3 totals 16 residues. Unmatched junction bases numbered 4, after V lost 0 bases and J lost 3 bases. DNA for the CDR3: TGTGCCAGCAGCTTAGATGGTGGACAGGGGGACACTGAAGCTTTCTTT. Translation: CASSLDGGQGDTEAFF.

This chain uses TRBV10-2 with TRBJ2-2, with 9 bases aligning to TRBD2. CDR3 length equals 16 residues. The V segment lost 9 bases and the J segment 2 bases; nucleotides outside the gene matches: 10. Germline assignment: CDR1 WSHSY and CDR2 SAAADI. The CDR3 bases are TGCGCCAGTTATGGTCTAGCGGGACCCAACACCGGGGAGCTGTTTTTT. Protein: CASYGLAGPNTGELFF.

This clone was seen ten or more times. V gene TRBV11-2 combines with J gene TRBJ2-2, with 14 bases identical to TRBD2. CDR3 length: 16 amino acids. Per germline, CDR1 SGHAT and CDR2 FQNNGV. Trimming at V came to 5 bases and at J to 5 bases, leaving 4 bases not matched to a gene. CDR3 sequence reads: CASSSGLAGGTGELFF. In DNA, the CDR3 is TGTGCCAGCAGCAGCGGACTAGCGGGAGGAACCGGGGAGCTGTTTTTT.

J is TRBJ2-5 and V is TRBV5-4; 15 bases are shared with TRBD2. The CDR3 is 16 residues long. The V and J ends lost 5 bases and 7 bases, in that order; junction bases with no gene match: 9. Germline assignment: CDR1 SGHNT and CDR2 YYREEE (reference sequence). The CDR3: CASSSGLAGGQGTQYF. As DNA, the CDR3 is TGTGCCAGCAGTTCGGGACTAGCGGGGGGCCAGGGGACCCAGTACTTC.

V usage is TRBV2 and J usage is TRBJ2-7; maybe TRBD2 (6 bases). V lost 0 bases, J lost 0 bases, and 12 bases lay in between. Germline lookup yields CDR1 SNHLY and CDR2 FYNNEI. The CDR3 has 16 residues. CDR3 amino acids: CASSEARGGSSYEQYF. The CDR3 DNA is TGTGCCAGCAGTGAAGCGCGGGGCGGTTCCTCCTACGAGCAGTACTTC.

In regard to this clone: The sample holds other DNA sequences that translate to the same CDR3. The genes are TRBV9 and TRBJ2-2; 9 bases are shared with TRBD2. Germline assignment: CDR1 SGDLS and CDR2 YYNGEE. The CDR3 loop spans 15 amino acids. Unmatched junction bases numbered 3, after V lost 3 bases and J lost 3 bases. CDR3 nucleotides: TGTGCCAGCAGCGGCGGGGGGGCGGACACCGGGGAGCTGTTTTTT. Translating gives CASSGGGADTGELFF.

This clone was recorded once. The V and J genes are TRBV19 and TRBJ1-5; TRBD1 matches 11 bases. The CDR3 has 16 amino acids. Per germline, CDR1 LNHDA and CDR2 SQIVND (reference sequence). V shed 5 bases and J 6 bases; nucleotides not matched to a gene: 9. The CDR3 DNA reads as TGTGCCAGTAGTCCTCCCCGGACAGGGGGCCTTCAGCCCCAGCATTTT. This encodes CASSPPRTGGLQPQHF.

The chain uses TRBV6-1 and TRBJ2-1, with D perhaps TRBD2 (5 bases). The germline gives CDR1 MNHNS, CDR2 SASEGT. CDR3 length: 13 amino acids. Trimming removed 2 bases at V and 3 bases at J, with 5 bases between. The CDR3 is CASSERGYNEQFF. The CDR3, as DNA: TGTGCCAGCAGTGAACGGGGCTACAATGAGCAGTTCTTC.

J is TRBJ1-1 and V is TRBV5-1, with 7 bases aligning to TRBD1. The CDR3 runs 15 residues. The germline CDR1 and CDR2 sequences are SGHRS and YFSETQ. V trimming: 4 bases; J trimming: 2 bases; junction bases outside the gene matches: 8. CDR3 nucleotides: TGCGCCAGCAGCCCTATGGGACAGCCAAACACTGAAGCTTTCTTT. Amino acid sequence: CASSPMGQPNTEAFF.